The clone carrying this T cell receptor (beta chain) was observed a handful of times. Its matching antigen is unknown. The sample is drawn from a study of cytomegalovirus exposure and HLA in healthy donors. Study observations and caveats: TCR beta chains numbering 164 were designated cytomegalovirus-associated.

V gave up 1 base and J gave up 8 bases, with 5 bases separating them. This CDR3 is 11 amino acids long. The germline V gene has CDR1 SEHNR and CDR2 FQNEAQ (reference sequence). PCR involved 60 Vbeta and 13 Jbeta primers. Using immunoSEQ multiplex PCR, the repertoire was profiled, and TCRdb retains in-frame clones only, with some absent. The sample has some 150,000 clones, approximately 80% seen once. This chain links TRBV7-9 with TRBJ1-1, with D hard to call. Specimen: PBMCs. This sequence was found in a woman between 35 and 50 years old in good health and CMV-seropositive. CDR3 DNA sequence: TGTGCCAGCAGCTTAGTCAGAGAAGCTTTCTTT. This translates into CASSLVREAFF. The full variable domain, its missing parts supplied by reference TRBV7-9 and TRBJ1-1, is DTGVSQNPRHKITKRGQNVTFRCDPISEHNRLYWYRQTLGQGPEFLTYFQNEAQLEKSRLLSDRFSAERPKGSFSTLEIQRTEQGDSAMYLCASSLVREAFFGQGTRLTVV.